The rows below give T cell receptor beta chains drawn from one sample of a study of a mutant IDH1 vaccine in newly diagnosed glioma. Assay used: immunoSEQ multiplex PCR; TCRdb lists only in-frame clones, some missing. The table records about 67,000 clones, around 82% of them present only once. Sample: peripheral blood mononuclear cells (PBMCs), taken from a glioma patient treated with radiotherapy, temozolomide or both. The receptors shown here come from a young woman with glioma. Some clones in this sample may be carry-over from other donors' samples. The CDR3 runs from the conserved cysteine through the conserved F or W. Each record gives: clone size, V gene, J gene, D gene, CDR3 DNA, CDR3 protein. D genes are given only for firm matches. Expanded clones are given a class, and other clones once, few, many or no size at all.

size: .; V: TRBV7-6; J: TRBJ1-5; D: TRBD1; DNA: TGTGCCAGCAGCCGGGACAGCGGCAATCAGCCCCAGCATTTT; CDR3: CASSRDSGNQPQHF
size: .; V: TRBV11-2; J: TRBJ2-2; D: TRBD2; DNA: TGTGCCAGCAGCTCGATGACTAGCGAATTCACCGGGGAGCTGTTTTTT; CDR3: CASSSMTSEFTGELFF
size: .; V: TRBV5-8; J: TRBJ1-1; D: TRBD1; DNA: TGTGCCAGCAGCTGGGGGGACAGGGGAGACACTGAAGCTTTCTTT; CDR3: CASSWGDRGDTEAFF
size: .; V: TRBV5-6; J: TRBJ2-6; D: .; DNA: TGTGCCAGCAGCAAGCCCAGGGTTTTCTCTGGGGCCAACGTCCTGACTTTC; CDR3: CASSKPRVFSGANVLTF
size: .; V: TRBV7-9; J: TRBJ2-3; D: .; DNA: TGTGCCAGCAGCTTCACTACCAATACGCAGTATTTT; CDR3: CASSFTTNTQYF
size: .; V: TRBV5-6; J: TRBJ1-2; D: .; DNA: TGTGCCAGCAGCTTGAGTGGCTACACCTTC; CDR3: CASSLSGYTF
size: few; V: TRBV4-2; J: TRBJ1-1; D: .; DNA: TGTGCCAGCAGCCTAGAGGAAGGGGCCTTGAACACTGAAGCTTTCTTT; CDR3: CASSLEEGALNTEAFF
size: .; V: TRBV28; J: TRBJ1-1; D: TRBD1; DNA: TGTGCCAGCCGAAACTCAGGGGGGACTGAAGCTTTCTTT; CDR3: CASRNSGGTEAFF
size: once; V: TRBV5-5; J: TRBJ1-1; D: TRBD1; DNA: TGTGCCAGCAGCGTCGGGGCCGGGACAGGGAACACTGAAGCTTTCTTT; CDR3: CASSVGAGTGNTEAFF
size: .; V: TRBV29-1; J: TRBJ1-1; D: .; DNA: TGCAGCGTTGAAGGACGCGTTTTGGAAGCTTTCTTT; CDR3: CSVEGRVLEAFF
size: .; V: TRBV4-3; J: TRBJ2-2; D: TRBD2; DNA: TGCGCCAGCAGCCATGGGACTAGCGTCGGGGAGCTGTTTTTT; CDR3: CASSHGTSVGELFF
size: .; V: TRBV2; J: TRBJ1-1; D: .; DNA: TGTGCCAGCAGTGAGGGACTCGCGGGAAACACTGAAGCTTTCTTT; CDR3: CASSEGLAGNTEAFF
size: once; V: TRBV14; J: TRBJ2-4; D: .; DNA: TGTGCCAGCAGCCAAGATCGAGGGGTTTGGGACATTCAGTACTTC; CDR3: CASSQDRGVWDIQYF
size: .; V: TRBV6-5; J: TRBJ1-1; D: .; DNA: TGTGCCAGCAGCGTACAGGGTTGGACTGAAGCTTTCTTT; CDR3: CASSVQGWTEAFF
size: .; V: TRBV7-2; J: TRBJ2-3; D: .; DNA: TGTGCCAGCAGCCCCGGGTTAGATACGCAGTATTTT; CDR3: CASSPGLDTQYF
size: .; V: TRBV7-9; J: TRBJ2-5; D: .; DNA: TGTGCCAGCAGCTTAGCCGGGGACCAGTACTTC; CDR3: CASSLAGDQYF
size: .; V: TRBV6-5; J: TRBJ1-1; D: TRBD1; DNA: TGTGCCAGCAGTTACCCGGGACAGAGGAACACTGAAGCTTTCTTT; CDR3: CASSYPGQRNTEAFF
size: .; V: TRBV6-5; J: TRBJ2-1; D: .; DNA: TGTGCCAGCAGATCCGGGGGCCGCATCAATGAGCAGTTCTTC; CDR3: CASRSGGRINEQFF
size: .; V: TRBV10-3; J: TRBJ2-6; D: .; DNA: TGTGCCATCAGCTTTAGCTCTGGGGCCAACGTCCTGACTTTC; CDR3: CAISFSSGANVLTF
size: .; V: TRBV9; J: TRBJ2-2; D: .; DNA: TGTGCCAGCAGCCCAAACACCGGGGAGCTGTTTTTT; CDR3: CASSPNTGELFF
size: .; V: TRBV7-8; J: TRBJ2-5; D: .; DNA: TGTGCCAGCAGCCTTACCCGCAGACTGCAAGAGACCCAGTACTTC; CDR3: CASSLTRRLQETQYF
size: .; V: TRBV19; J: TRBJ1-3; D: .; DNA: TGTGCCAGTAGTGTGGGCGTCACAGCGTCTGGAAACACCATATATTTT; CDR3: CASSVGVTASGNTIYF
size: .; V: TRBV7-2; J: TRBJ1-6; D: .; DNA: TGTGCCAGCAGCTTCGGGGGACTTTCACCCCTCCACTTT; CDR3: CASSFGGLSPLHF